This TCR beta chain was identified in a study of T-cell memory formation after mild COVID-19. This CDR3 has 18 residues. Trimming left V 0 bases short and J 0 bases short, with 18 bases between. Germline V gene sequence: CDR1 LGHNA, CDR2 YSLEER. TCRdb used MiXCR to reprocess the 5' RACE reads, holding one entry per CDR3 protein. The data show 220,000 or so distinct CDR3 sequences, over 9% seen once. Study-level points and caveats: Day 15 to 85 contracting clones showed balanced CD4/CD8; day 15 to 37 expanders favored CD4+. Confirmation of SARS-CoV-2 specificity was lacking for second-wave clones peaking day 37.

Concerning this clonotype itself: Its antigen remains unidentified. A single base separates this from a much larger clone, so it may be a read error.

V and J are TRBV4-3 and TRBJ2-7; TRBD1 is a possible D gene (5 bases). The sequence was collected from a man younger than 30 who had mild COVID-19 (a few samples of this study predate the infection). Cell type and time point are not known. The material sequenced was PBMCs or a T cell subset sorted from them (not recorded which). CDR3 nucleotide sequence: TGCGCCAGCAGCCAAGATCCCGGCGTGGTCAGGGACTCCTACGAGCAGTACGTC. It translates to CASSQDPGVVRDSYEQYV.